This TCR beta chain was sequenced for a study of response to subunit inactivated influenza vaccine. General study points: Each seasonal influenza vaccination recruits few new T cells, the authors suggested.

This clonotype was seen a handful of times. Its specificity is unknown. After removal of 0 bases from V and 5 bases from J, the junction contained 12 bases not matched to a gene. Germline assignment: CDR1 SGHTA and CDR2 FQGTGA. The CDR3 consists of 19 residues. TCRdb analysed the RT-PCR reads with MiXCR anew, one entry per CDR3 protein. Altogether roughly 290,000 distinct CDR3 sequences are present, less than 25% being singletons, with the ten largest covering roughly 10%. This rearrangement joins TRBV7-3 to TRBJ2-5; 13 positions match TRBD2. This TCR came from a man between 50 and 70 years old who received an inactivated influenza vaccine. Material: PBMCs from blood, obtained less than 22 months after vaccination. The CDR3 here is CASSLTRTSGRNPSETQYF. CDR3 sequence (DNA): TGTGCCAGCAGCTTAACGAGGACTAGCGGGAGAAATCCCTCGGAGACCCAGTACTTC.